A single sample is the source of the 29 T cell receptor beta chains below, sequenced in a study of cytomegalovirus exposure and HLA in healthy donors. This PCR relied on a set of 60 Vbeta primers and 13 Jbeta primers. Method: immunoSEQ multiplex PCR; TCRdb's copy keeps in-frame clones and lacks some. The sample contains about 90,000 clones, roughly two thirds of which appear only once. The source material was PBMCs. The receptors come from a woman aged 50 to 60 in good health and CMV-seropositive.

Points on this clone: The junction shows a germline mismatch at one end, possibly a read error. This chain joins TRBV7-7 and TRBJ2-3, with 8 bases lining up with TRBD2. The germline V gene has CDR1 SSHAT and CDR2 FNYEAQ (reference sequence). The CDR3 runs to 15 residues. This chain's CDR3 is CASSLGLGSADTQYF. CDR3 nucleotide sequence: TGTGCTAGCAGCCTGGGACTAGGGAGCGCAGATACGCAGTATTTT.

Comments on this clone: One junction end disagrees with the germline gene, perhaps due to a read error. J is TRBJ2-7 and V is TRBV7-2; maybe TRBD1 (5 bases). The CDR3 covers 14 residues. The germline CDR1 and CDR2 sequences are SGHTA and FQGNSA. The CDR3 sequence is CVSSLRQGTYEQYF. The CDR3 DNA is TGTGTCAGCAGCTTACGTCAGGGTACCTACGAGCAGTACTTC. The whole variable domain, remainder taken from reference TRBV7-2 and TRBJ2-7, is GAGVSQSPSNKVTEKGKDVELRCDPISGHTALYWYRQSLGQGLEFLIYFQGNSAPDKSGLPSDRFSAERTGGSVSTLTIQRTQQEDSAVYLCVSSLRQGTYEQYFGPGTRLTVT.

The V call is TRBV19, the J call TRBJ2-5; TRBD2 matches 13 bases. V lost 5 bases, J lost 5 bases, and 5 bases stayed unmatched. The germline V gene encodes CDR1 LNHDA and CDR2 SQIVND (reference sequence). This CDR3 has 15 amino acids. The CDR3 DNA follows: TGTGCCAGTAGTCGGACTAGCGGGAGATGGGAGACCCAGTACTTC. Translated: CASSRTSGRWETQYF. The full variable domain, completed using reference TRBV19 and TRBJ2-5, is DGGITQSPKYLFRKEGQNVTLSCEQNLNHDAMYWYRQDPGQGLRLIYYSQIVNDFQKGDIAEGYSVSREKKESFPLTVTSAQKNPTAFYLCASSRTSGRWETQYFGPGTRLLVL.

This rearrangement joins TRBV7-9 to TRBJ2-5, with 7 bases that match TRBD1. The J call could be wrong; TRBJ2-7 is a better fit for the DNA end. The germline CDR1 and CDR2 sequences are SEHNR and FQNEAQ (reference sequence). CDR3 size: 15 residues. CDR3 protein: CASSSTRETGVEQYF. The CDR3 DNA reads as TGTGCCAGCAGCTCTACGCGCGAAACAGGGGTCGAGCAGTACTTC.

The CDR3 nucleotides are TGTGCCAGTAGTATGGTCCCCGAGCCAACTAATGAAAAACTGTTTTTT. It specifies CASSMVPEPTNEKLFF. The chain uses TRBV19 and TRBJ1-4; D not certain. V lost 3 bases to trimming and J lost 0 bases, with 11 bases between them. Germline values: CDR1 LNHDA, CDR2 SQIVND (reference sequence). The CDR3 covers 16 residues.

The V gene is TRBV25-1, the J gene TRBJ2-1; weak D call: TRBD1 (5 bases). The V gene's germline CDR1 is MGHDK and CDR2 SYGVNS. The CDR3 length is 11 residues. V dropped 7 bases and J dropped 9 bases, with 10 bases sitting between them. The CDR3 reads CASMWGGEQFF. CDR3 nucleotide sequence: TGTGCCAGCATGTGGGGCGGTGAGCAGTTCTTC.

V is TRBV5-1 and J is TRBJ1-5, with a weak D call TRBD1 (6 bases). Germline values: CDR1 SGHRS, CDR2 YFSETQ. The V gene lost 3 bases and the J gene lost 0 bases, with 10 bases spanning the gap. The CDR3 loop spans 15 amino acids. CDR3 sequence: CASSSGVDSNQPQHF. Written as DNA, the CDR3 is TGCGCCAGCAGCTCAGGGGTGGATAGCAATCAGCCCCAGCATTTT.

The rearrangement joins TRBV25-1 to TRBJ2-1; 9 nucleotides match TRBD2. Germline values: CDR1 MGHDK, CDR2 SYGVNS. The CDR3 is 15 amino acids. V trimming: 6 bases; J trimming: 4 bases; junction bases outside the gene matches: 7. The CDR3 loop reads CASRRSLAGYNEQFF. The CDR3 nucleotides are TGTGCCAGCAGGCGCTCTCTAGCGGGGTACAATGAGCAGTTCTTC.

The rearrangement joins TRBV6-5 to TRBJ1-4; D is possibly TRBD1 (6 bases). The CDR3 totals 15 residues. In germline, CDR1 is MNHEY, CDR2 SVGAGI. Trimming stripped 10 bases from V and 5 bases from J, with 20 bases between. Here the CDR3 DNA reads TGTGCCACCAGGGGATCGGGGGTCTTAAATGAAAAACTGTTTTTT. Translation gives CATRGSGVLNEKLFF.

J is TRBJ1-2 and V is TRBV2; D not certain. V was pared by 9 bases and J by 2 bases, with 16 bases between. The germline gives CDR1 SNHLY, CDR2 FYNNEI. This CDR3 is built from 14 residues. CDR3 protein: CARSLGGGNYGYTF. The CDR3 DNA reads as TGTGCCAGATCTCTCGGCGGCGGGAACTATGGCTACACCTTC.

The chain has TRBV29-1 and TRBJ2-5; TRBD1 might be the D (6 bases). V dropped 3 bases and J dropped 4 bases, with 15 bases sitting between them. The CDR3 loop spans 14 amino acids. Per the germline V gene, CDR1 is SQVTM and CDR2 is ANQGSEA. The CDR3 loop reads CSVDRGQFGETQYF. In DNA form, the CDR3 reads TGCAGCGTTGACAGGGGCCAGTTTGGAGAGACCCAGTACTTC.

The V and J genes are TRBV18 and TRBJ2-5, with D uncertain. V was clipped by 3 bases and J by 1 base, with 6 bases between them. CDR3 size: 13 residues. Germline V lookup: CDR1 KGHSH, CDR2 LQKENI. Written as DNA, the CDR3 is TGTGCCAGCTCACCGTCCATCCAAGAGACCCAGTACTTC. Translated, it gives CASSPSIQETQYF.

This chain links TRBV7-2 with TRBJ1-1, with TRBD1 identical over 7 bases. Per the germline V gene, CDR1 is SGHTA and CDR2 is FQGNSA. V shed 1 base and J 0 bases; nucleotides not matched to a gene: 2. The CDR3 consists of 15 residues. The DNA of the CDR3 is TGTGCCAGCAGCTTAGAGGGACAGCTGAACACTGAAGCTTTCTTT. It encodes CASSLEGQLNTEAFF. The complete variable domain, with remaining parts taken from reference TRBV7-2 and TRBJ1-1, reads GAGVSQSPSNKVTEKGKDVELRCDPISGHTALYWYRQSLGQGLEFLIYFQGNSAPDKSGLPSDRFSAERTGGSVSTLTIQRTQQEDSAVYLCASSLEGQLNTEAFFGQGTRLTVV.

The chain has TRBV11-2 and TRBJ1-2; 7 bases line up with TRBD1. The CDR3 sequence is 11 residues long. Germline V CDR1 and CDR2: SGHAT, FQNNGV. The trim removed 5 bases at V and 8 bases at J, leaving 2 bases unmatched. In DNA, the CDR3 is TGTGCCAGCAGCACAGGGGTCGGCTACACCTTC. It codes for CASSTGVGYTF.

This clone occurred a few times. The chain combines TRBV7-9 with TRBJ2-1; TRBD2 matches at 7 bases. Germline assignment: CDR1 SEHNR and CDR2 FQNEAQ (reference sequence). This CDR3 is built from 15 residues. Germline trimming cut 4 bases from V and 2 bases from J; bases unmatched to any gene: 5. CDR3 bases: TGTGCCAGCAGCTCGCGGGAGACCCCCTACAATGAGCAGTTCTTC. This encodes CASSSRETPYNEQFF.

The table lists this clone with a few counts. The chain combines TRBV9 with TRBJ2-2; D is possibly TRBD2 (6 bases). Looked up from germline, CDR1 is SGDLS and CDR2 is YYNGEE. This CDR3 has 14 residues. Trimming stripped 4 bases from V and 4 bases from J, with 11 bases between. The DNA for the CDR3 is TGTGCCAGCAGCCCCGGACTATTCACCGGGGAGCTGTTTTTT. Its protein product is CASSPGLFTGELFF.

This chain joins TRBV30 and TRBJ1-6; perhaps TRBD1 as D (6 bases). Germline V gene sequence: CDR1 GTSNPN, CDR2 SVGIG (reference sequence). This CDR3 comprises 14 residues. V lost 2 bases, J lost 10 bases, and 15 bases lay in between. As DNA, the CDR3 is TGTGCCTGGAGTTTAAACAGGGTTGAGTCACCCCTCCACTTT. Translating gives CAWSLNRVESPLHF.

This chain connects TRBV7-9 to TRBJ1-1; D remains unclear. V was clipped by 7 bases and J by 0 bases, with 15 bases between them. This CDR3 has 15 amino acids. CDR1 is SEHNR and CDR2 is FQNEAQ in the germline V gene (reference sequence). CDR3 in DNA: TGTGCCAGCACCCTCAATACTAGAATGAACACTGAAGCTTTCTTT. Protein sequence: CASTLNTRMNTEAFF.

This clone has just a few counts. The V and J genes are TRBV10-3 and TRBJ2-1, with 8 bases aligning to TRBD2. Germline V gives CDR1 ENHRY, CDR2 SYGVKD. The CDR3 consists of 14 residues. Trimming cost V 3 bases and J 6 bases; bases outside gene matches: 4. This chain's CDR3 is CAISEAGEVNEQFF. CDR3 bases: TGTGCCATCAGTGAAGCGGGAGAGGTCAATGAGCAGTTCTTC.

The chain has TRBV6-1 and TRBJ2-7; 8 bases agree with TRBD2. There are 15 residues in the CDR3. Germline trimming cut 4 bases from V and 6 bases from J; bases unmatched to any gene: 11. Germline CDR1 and CDR2: MNHNS and SASEGT. The CDR3: CASSAGLADPGEQYF. The DNA for the CDR3 is TGTGCCAGCAGTGCCGGACTAGCCGATCCGGGCGAGCAGTACTTC.

The J gene is TRBJ1-4, the V gene TRBV19; D possibly corresponds to TRBD1 (5 bases). The CDR3 runs to 15 residues. Trimming took off 6 bases at V and 0 bases at J, with 11 bases between the two ends. Per the germline V gene, CDR1 is LNHDA and CDR2 is SQIVND (reference sequence). The chain's CDR3 is CASSLRQPTNEKLFF. In DNA, the CDR3 is TGTGCCAGTAGCCTTCGACAGCCAACTAATGAAAAACTGTTTTTT.

The V call is TRBV28, the J call TRBJ1-2; D not certain. The V end lost 4 bases, the J end lost 11 bases, and 11 bases lay between the germline ends. The CDR3 covers 11 residues. Per the germline V gene, CDR1 is MDHEN and CDR2 is SYDVKM. CDR3 bases: TGTGCCAGCAGTTCTTTTCGGTGGTACACCTTC. It specifies CASSSFRWYTF.

V usage is TRBV19 and J usage is TRBJ2-1; D call uncertain. CDR1 and CDR2 (germline): LNHDA, SQIVND (reference sequence). This CDR3 region has 13 residues. Trimming pared 4 bases from V and 7 bases from J, leaving 11 bases between. Here the CDR3 reads CASSTEYFNEQFF. In DNA form, the CDR3 reads TGTGCCAGTAGTACCGAGTATTTTAATGAGCAGTTCTTC.

This clone was seen once. The chain has TRBV7-8 and TRBJ2-1; TRBD2 agrees at 7 bases. J gave up 3 bases and V 6 bases, and 8 bases lay outside the gene matches. CDR1 and CDR2 from the germline V gene are SGHVS and FQNEAQ. This CDR3 spans 15 amino acids. The CDR3 DNA sequence: TGTGCCAGCAGACCCGTAGCGGGCGTCTACAATGAGCAGTTCTTC. Translation: CASRPVAGVYNEQFF.

V gene TRBV28 combines with J gene TRBJ1-1; D remains unclear. Deletions cut 9 bases from V and 3 bases from J, with 20 bases between. The CDR3 totals 15 residues. CDR1 and CDR2 from the germline V gene are MDHEN and SYDVKM. The CDR3 DNA reads TGTGCCAGTTCCATCATTAGTCGGGGAGACACTGAAGCTTTCTTT. Residues: CASSIISRGDTEAFF. Full variable domain (outside the CDR3, taken from reference TRBV28 and TRBJ1-1): DVKVTQSSRYLVKRTGEKVFLECVQDMDHENMFWYRQDPGLGLRLIYFSYDVKMKEKGDIPEGYSVSREKKERFSLILESASTNQTSMYLCASSIISRGDTEAFFGQGTRLTVV.

The V call is TRBV4-2, the J call TRBJ2-1, with D possibly matching TRBD2 (5 bases). The germline CDR1 and CDR2 sequences are LGHNA and YNFKEQ. V dropped 4 bases and J dropped 8 bases, with 15 bases sitting between them. The CDR3 runs to 14 residues. The CDR3, as DNA: TGTGCCAGCAGCCGGCGGCTAGCCGGTCATGAGCAGTTCTTC. This gives the protein CASSRRLAGHEQFF.

This chain uses TRBV4-3 with TRBJ1-2; 9 bases line up with TRBD1. J gave up 0 bases and V 1 base, and 6 bases lay outside the gene matches. CDR1 is LGHNA, CDR2 YSLEER, per germline. The CDR3 length is 17 residues. The CDR3 DNA reads TGCGCCAGCAGCCAAGTGGGGACAGGGAACTCTAACTATGGCTACACCTTC. Translating it yields CASSQVGTGNSNYGYTF.

The CDR3 coding sequence is TGCAGCGTTGAACCCCTGGTAGGAGCCGAGCAGTACTTC. As protein: CSVEPLVGAEQYF. The gene calls are TRBV29-1 and TRBJ2-7; no firm D call. Trimming left V 2 bases short and J 6 bases short, with 14 bases between. CDR1 is SQVTM and CDR2 is ANQGSEA in the germline V gene. The CDR3 sequence is 13 residues long.

V is TRBV6-1 and J is TRBJ2-7; 10 nucleotides line up with TRBD2. The CDR3 extends over 14 amino acids. Unmatched junction bases numbered 8, after V lost 5 bases and J lost 7 bases. Germline V gene sequence: CDR1 MNHNS, CDR2 SASEGT. Written as DNA, the CDR3 is TGTGCCAGCAGTCCCTCCACTAGCGGGGCAGAGCAGTACTTC. Residues: CASSPSTSGAEQYF.